This T cell receptor beta chain is from a study of technical replicates of blood from several donors. The CDR3 spans 16 residues. After removal of 4 bases from V and 10 bases from J, the junction contained 18 bases not matched to a gene. Germline assignment: CDR1 SGHKS and CDR2 YYEKEE (reference sequence). Assay used: immunoSEQ multiplex PCR; TCRdb lists only in-frame clones, some missing. The table includes 10,000 to 15,000 clones, roughly 95% detected once. The origin of this receptor is a human donor in good health. The chain has TRBV5-5 and TRBJ1-2; 8 positions match TRBD1. Material: PBMCs. CDR3 nucleotides: TGTGCCAGCAGCCGAAGTAGGGTCGGGACAGGCCGTGTCTACACCTTC. Its translation is CASSRSRVGTGRVYTF. Together with reference TRBV5-5 and TRBJ1-2, the CDR3 gives the full variable domain: DAGVTQSPTHLIKTRGQQVTLRCSPISGHKSVSWYQQVLGQGPQFIFQYYEKEERGRGNFPDRFSARQFPNYSSELNVNALLLGDSALYLCASSRSRVGTGRVYTFGSGTRLTVV.